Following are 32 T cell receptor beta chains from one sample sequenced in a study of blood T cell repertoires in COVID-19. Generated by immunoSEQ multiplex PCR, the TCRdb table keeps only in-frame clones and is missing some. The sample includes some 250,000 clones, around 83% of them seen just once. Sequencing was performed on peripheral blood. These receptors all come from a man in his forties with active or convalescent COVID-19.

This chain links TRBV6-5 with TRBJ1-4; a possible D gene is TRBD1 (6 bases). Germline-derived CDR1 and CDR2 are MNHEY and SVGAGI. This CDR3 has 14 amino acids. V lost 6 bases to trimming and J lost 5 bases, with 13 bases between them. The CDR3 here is CASSLQGMNEKLFF. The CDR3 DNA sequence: TGTGCCAGCAGCCTACAGGGCATGAATGAAAAACTGTTTTTT.

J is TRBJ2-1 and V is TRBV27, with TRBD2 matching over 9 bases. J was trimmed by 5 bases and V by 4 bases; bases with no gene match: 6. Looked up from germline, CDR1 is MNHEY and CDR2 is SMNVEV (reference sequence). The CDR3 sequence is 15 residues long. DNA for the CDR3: TGTGCCAGCAGTTCTCTAGCGGGGATTAACAATGAGCAGTTCTTC. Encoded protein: CASSSLAGINNEQFF.

CDR3 loop: CASSLGGQGAYEQYF. The CDR3 DNA reads TGTGCCAGCAGCTTGGGGGGACAGGGGGCCTACGAGCAGTACTTC. The chain links TRBV5-6 to TRBJ2-7; TRBD1 agrees at 11 bases. Per the germline V gene, CDR1 is SGHDT and CDR2 is YYEEEE. The CDR3 has 15 amino acids. The V segment lost 0 bases and the J segment 2 bases; nucleotides outside the gene matches: 1.

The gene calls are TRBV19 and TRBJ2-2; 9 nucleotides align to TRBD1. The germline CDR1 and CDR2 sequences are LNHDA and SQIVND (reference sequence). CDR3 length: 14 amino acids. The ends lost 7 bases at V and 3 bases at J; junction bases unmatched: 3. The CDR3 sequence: CASNDRGDTGELFF. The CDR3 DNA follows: TGTGCCAGTAATGACAGGGGGGACACCGGGGAGCTGTTTTTT. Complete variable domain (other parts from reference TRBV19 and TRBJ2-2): DGGITQSPKYLFRKEGQNVTLSCEQNLNHDAMYWYRQDPGQGLRLIYYSQIVNDFQKGDIAEGYSVSREKKESFPLTVTSAQKNPTAFYLCASNDRGDTGELFFGEGSRLTVL.

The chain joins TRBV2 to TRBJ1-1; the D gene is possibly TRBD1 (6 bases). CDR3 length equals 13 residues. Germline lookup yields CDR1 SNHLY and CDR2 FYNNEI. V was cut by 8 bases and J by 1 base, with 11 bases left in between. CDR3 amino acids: CASHGQRNTEAFF. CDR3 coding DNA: TGTGCCAGCCATGGACAGCGGAACACTGAAGCTTTCTTT.

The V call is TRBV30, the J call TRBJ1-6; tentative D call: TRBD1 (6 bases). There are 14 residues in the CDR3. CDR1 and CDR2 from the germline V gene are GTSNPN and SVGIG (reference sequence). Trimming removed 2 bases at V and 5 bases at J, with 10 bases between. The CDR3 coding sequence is TGTGCCTGGAGTTATGACAGGCATAATTCACCCCTCCACTTT. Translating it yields CAWSYDRHNSPLHF.

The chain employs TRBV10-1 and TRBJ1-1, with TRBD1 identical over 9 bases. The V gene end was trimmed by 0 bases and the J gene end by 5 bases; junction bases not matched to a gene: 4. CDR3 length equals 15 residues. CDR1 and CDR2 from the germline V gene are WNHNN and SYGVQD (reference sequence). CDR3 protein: CASSESRDRVTEAFF. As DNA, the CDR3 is TGCGCCAGCAGTGAGTCCCGGGACAGGGTTACTGAAGCTTTCTTT.

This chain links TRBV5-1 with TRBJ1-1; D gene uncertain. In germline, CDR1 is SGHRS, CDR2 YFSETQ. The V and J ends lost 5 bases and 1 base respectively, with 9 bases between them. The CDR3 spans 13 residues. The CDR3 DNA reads TGCGCCAGCAGTGTCGAGGGGAACACTGAAGCTTTCTTT. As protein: CASSVEGNTEAFF.

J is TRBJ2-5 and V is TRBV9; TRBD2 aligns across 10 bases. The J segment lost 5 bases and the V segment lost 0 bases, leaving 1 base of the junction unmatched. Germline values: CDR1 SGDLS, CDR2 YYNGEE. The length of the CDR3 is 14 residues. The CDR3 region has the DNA TGTGCCAGCAGCGTAGGAGCGGGGGGGGAGACCCAGTACTTC. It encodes CASSVGAGGETQYF.

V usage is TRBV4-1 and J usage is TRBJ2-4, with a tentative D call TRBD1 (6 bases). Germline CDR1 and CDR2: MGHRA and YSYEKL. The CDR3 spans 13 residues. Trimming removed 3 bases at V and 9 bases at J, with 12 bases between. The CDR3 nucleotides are TGCGCCAGCAGCCAGGAAGGACAGTCCATTCAGTACTTC. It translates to CASSQEGQSIQYF.

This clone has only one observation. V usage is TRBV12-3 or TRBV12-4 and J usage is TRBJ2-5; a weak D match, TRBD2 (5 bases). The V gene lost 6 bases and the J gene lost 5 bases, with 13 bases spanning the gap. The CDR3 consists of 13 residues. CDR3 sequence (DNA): TGTGCCAGCAGATCCGGGGTGGTCGAGACCCAGTACTTC. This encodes CASRSGVVETQYF.

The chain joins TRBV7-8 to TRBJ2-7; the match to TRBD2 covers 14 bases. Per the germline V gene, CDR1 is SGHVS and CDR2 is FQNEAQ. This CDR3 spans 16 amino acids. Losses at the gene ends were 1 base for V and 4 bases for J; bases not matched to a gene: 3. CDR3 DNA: TGTGCCAGCAGCTTAGGACTAGCGGGAGGGGGGTACGAGCAGTACTTC. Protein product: CASSLGLAGGGYEQYF. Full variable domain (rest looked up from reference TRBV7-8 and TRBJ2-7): GAGVSQSPRYKVAKRGQDVALRCDPISGHVSLFWYQQALGQGPEFLTYFQNEAQLDKSGLPSDRFFAERPEGSVSTLKIQRTQQEDSAVYLCASSLGLAGGGYEQYFGPGTRLTVT.

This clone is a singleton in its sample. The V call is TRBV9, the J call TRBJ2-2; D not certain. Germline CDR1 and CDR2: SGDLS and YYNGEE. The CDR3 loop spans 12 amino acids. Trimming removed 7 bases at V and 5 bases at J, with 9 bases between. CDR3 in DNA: TGTGCCAGCGGGCCCCGAACCGGGGAGCTGTTTTTT. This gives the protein CASGPRTGELFF.

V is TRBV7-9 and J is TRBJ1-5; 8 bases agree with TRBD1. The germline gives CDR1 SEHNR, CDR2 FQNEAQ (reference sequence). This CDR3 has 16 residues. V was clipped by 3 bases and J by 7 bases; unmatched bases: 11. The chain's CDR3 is CASSFGTGGLEQPQHF. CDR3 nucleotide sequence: TGTGCCAGCAGCTTTGGCACAGGGGGTTTGGAGCAGCCCCAGCATTTT.

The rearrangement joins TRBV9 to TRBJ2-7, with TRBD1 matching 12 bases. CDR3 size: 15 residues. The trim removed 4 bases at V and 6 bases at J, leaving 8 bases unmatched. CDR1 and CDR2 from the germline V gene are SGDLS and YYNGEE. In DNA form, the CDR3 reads TGTGCCAGCAGCTCCGGGACAGGGGGCTTCGGCGAGCAGTACTTC. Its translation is CASSSGTGGFGEQYF.

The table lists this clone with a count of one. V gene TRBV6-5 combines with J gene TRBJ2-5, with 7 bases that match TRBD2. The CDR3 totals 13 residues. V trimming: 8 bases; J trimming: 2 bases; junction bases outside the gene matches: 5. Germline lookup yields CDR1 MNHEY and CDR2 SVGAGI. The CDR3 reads CASRSGAQETQYF. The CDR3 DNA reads TGTGCCAGCCGGAGCGGGGCTCAAGAGACCCAGTACTTC.

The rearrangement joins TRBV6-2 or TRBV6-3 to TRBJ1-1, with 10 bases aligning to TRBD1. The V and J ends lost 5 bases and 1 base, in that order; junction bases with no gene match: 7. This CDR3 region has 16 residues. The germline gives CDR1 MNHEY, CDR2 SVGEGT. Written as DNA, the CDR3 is TGTGCCAGCAGTCCGGACAGGGGGGCAAGGAACACTGAAGCTTTCTTT. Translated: CASSPDRGARNTEAFF.

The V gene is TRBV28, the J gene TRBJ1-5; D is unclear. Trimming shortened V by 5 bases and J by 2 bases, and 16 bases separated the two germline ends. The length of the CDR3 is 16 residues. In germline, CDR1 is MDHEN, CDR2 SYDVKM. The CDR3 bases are TGTGCCAGCAGTCCCCGGGGAGGTTTTGGCAATCAGCCCCAGCATTTT. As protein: CASSPRGGFGNQPQHF.

The CDR3 DNA sequence: TGTGCCAGCAGACCCACGGGAACCGGGGAGCTGTTTTTT. Amino acids: CASRPTGTGELFF. The V gene is TRBV28, the J gene TRBJ2-2, with D possibly matching TRBD2 (5 bases). The CDR3 runs to 13 residues. Per germline, CDR1 MDHEN and CDR2 SYDVKM. Trimming stripped 6 bases from V and 5 bases from J, with 10 bases between.

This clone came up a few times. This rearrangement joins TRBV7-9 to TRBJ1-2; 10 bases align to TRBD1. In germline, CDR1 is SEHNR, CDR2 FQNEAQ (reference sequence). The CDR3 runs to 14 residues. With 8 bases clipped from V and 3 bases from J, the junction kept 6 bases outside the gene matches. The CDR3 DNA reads TGTGCCAGCGCCCCGACAGGGGGCGACTATGGCTACACCTTC. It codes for CASAPTGGDYGYTF.

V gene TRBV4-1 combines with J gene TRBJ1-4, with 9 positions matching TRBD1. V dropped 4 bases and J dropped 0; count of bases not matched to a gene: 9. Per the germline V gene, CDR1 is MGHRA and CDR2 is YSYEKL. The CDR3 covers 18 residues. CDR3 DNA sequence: TGCGCCAGCAGCCGGGGACCGGGACAGGGTCCAACTAATGAAAAACTGTTTTTT. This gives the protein CASSRGPGQGPTNEKLFF.

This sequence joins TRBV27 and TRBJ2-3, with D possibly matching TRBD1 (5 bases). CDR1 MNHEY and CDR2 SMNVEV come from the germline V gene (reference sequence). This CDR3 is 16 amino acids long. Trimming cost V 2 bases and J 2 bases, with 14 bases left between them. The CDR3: CASSLRGGWITDTQYF. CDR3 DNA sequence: TGTGCCAGCAGTTTAAGGGGCGGATGGATCACAGATACGCAGTATTTT.

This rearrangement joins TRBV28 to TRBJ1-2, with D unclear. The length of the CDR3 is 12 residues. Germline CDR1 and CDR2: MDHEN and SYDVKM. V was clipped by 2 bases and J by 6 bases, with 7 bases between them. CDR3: CASSLGGNGYTF. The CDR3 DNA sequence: TGTGCCAGCAGTTTAGGAGGGAATGGCTACACCTTC.

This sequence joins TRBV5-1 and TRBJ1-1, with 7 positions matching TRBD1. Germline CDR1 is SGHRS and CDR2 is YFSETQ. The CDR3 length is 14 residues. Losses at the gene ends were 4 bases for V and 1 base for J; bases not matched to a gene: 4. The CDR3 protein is CASSRTGTNTEAFF. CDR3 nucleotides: TGCGCCAGCAGCAGGACAGGTACGAACACTGAAGCTTTCTTT. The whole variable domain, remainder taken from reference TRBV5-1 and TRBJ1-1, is KAGVTQTPRYLIKTRGQQVTLSCSPISGHRSVSWYQQTPGQGLQFLFEYFSETQRNKGNFPGRFSGRQFSNSRSEMNVSTLELGDSALYLCASSRTGTNTEAFFGQGTRLTVV.

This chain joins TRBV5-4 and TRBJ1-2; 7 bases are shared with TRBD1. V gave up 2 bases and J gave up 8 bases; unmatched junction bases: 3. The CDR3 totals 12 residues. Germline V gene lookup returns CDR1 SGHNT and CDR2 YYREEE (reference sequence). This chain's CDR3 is CASSLGGWGYTF. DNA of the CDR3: TGTGCCAGCAGCTTAGGGGGCTGGGGCTACACCTTC.

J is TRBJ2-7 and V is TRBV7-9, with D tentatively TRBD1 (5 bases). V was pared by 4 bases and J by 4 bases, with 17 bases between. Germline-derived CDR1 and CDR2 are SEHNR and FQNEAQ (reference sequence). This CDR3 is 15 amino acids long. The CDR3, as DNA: TGTGCCAGCAGCTCCTCCCAGGGAAAGGTATACGAGCAGTACTTC. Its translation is CASSSSQGKVYEQYF. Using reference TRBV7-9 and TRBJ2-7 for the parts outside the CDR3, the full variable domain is DTGVSQNPRHKITKRGQNVTFRCDPISEHNRLYWYRQTLGQGPEFLTYFQNEAQLEKSRLLSDRFSAERPKGSFSTLEIQRTEQGDSAMYLCASSSSQGKVYEQYFGPGTRLTVT.

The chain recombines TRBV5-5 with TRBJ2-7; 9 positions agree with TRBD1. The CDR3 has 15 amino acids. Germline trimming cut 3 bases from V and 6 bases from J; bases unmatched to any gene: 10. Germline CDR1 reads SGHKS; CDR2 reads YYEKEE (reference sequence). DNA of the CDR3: TGTGCCAGCAGCTCCGTCCCGGGACAGGGTTTCGAGCAGTACTTC. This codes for CASSSVPGQGFEQYF.

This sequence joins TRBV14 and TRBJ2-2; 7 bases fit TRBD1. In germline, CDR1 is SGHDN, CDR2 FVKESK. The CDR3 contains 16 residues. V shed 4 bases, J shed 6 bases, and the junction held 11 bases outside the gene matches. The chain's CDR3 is CASSPQGMDWAGELFF. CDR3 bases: TGTGCCAGCAGCCCACAGGGGATGGATTGGGCCGGGGAGCTGTTTTTT.

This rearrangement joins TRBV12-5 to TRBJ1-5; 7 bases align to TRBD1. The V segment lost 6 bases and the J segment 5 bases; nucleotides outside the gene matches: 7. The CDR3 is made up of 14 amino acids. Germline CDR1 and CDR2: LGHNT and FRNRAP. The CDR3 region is CASGTTGAYQPQHF. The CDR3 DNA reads TGTGCTAGTGGGACCACAGGGGCTTATCAGCCCCAGCATTTT.

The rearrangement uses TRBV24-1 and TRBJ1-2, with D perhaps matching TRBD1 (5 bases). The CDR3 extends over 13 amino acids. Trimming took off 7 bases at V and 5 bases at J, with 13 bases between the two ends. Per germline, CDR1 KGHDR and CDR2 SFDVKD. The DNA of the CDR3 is TGTGCCACCAGCCCCGAGGGGACTTATGGCTACACCTTC. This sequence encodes CATSPEGTYGYTF.

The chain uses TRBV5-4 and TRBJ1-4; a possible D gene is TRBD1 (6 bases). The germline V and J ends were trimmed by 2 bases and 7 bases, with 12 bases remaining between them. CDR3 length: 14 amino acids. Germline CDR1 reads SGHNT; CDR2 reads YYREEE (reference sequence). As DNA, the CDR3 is TGTGCCAGCAGCTTCGGGGGGCGGTTTGAAAAACTGTTTTTT. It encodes CASSFGGRFEKLFF.

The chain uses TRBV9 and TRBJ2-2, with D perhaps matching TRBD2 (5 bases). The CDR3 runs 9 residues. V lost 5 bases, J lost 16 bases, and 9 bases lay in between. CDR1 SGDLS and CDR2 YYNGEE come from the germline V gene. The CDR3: CASREDSFF. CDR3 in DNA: TGTGCCAGCAGGGAGGACTCGTTTTTT.